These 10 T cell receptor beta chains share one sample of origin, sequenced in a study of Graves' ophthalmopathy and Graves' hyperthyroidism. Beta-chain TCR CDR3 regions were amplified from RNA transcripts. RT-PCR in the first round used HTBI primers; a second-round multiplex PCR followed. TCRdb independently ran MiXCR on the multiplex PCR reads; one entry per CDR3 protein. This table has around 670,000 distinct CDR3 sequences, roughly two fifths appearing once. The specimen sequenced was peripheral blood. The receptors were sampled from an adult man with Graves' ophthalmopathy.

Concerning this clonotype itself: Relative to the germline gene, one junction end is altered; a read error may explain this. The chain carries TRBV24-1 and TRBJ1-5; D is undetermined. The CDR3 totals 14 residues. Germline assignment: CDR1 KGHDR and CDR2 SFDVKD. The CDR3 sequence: CASSEVDNNQPQHF. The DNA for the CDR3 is TGTGCCAGCAGTGAAGTCGACAACAATCAGCCCCAGCATTTT.

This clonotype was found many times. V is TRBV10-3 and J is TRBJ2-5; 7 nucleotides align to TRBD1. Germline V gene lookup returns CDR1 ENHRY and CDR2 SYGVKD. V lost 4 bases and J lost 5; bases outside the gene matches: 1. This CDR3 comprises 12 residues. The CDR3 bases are TGTGCCATCAGTGGAGGGGGCGAGACCCAGTACTTC. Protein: CAISGGGETQYF.

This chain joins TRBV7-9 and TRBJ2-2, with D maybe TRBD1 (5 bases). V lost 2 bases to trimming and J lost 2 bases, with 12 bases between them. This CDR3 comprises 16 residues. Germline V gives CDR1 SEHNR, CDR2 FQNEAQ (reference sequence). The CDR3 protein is CASSLRVTANTGELFF. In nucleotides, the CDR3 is TGTGCCAGCAGCTTAAGGGTGACAGCAAACACCGGGGAGCTGTTTTTT.

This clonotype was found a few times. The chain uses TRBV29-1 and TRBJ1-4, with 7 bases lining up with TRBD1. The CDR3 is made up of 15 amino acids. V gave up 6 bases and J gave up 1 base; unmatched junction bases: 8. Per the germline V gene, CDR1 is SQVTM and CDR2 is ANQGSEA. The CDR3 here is CSVETGQLTNEKLFF. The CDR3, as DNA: TGCAGCGTAGAAACGGGACAGCTAACTAATGAAAAACTGTTTTTT.

CDR3 nucleotide sequence: TGTGCCAGTAGAGGAATTACGAACACCGGGGAGCTGTTTTTT. Its translation is CASRGITNTGELFF. V gene TRBV19 combines with J gene TRBJ2-2; the D is unclear. Per the germline V gene, CDR1 is LNHDA and CDR2 is SQIVND (reference sequence). Trimming pared 6 bases from V and 0 bases from J, leaving 8 bases between. The CDR3 extends over 14 amino acids.

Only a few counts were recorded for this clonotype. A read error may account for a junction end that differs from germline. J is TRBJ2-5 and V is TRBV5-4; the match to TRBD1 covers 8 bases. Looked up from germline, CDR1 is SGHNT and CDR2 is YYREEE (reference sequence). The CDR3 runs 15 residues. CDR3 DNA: TGTGCCAGCAGCTTGCGAGGGGTGGGACAGGAGATCCAGTACTTC. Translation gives CASSLRGVGQEIQYF.

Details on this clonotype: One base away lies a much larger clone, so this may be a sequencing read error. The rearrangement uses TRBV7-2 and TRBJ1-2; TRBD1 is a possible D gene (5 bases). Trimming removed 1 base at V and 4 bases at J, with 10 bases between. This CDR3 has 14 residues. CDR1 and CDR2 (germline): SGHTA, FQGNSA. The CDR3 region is CASSLGRGTYGYTF. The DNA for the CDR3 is TGTGCCAGCAGCTTAGGGCGGGGGACCTATGGCTACACCTTC.

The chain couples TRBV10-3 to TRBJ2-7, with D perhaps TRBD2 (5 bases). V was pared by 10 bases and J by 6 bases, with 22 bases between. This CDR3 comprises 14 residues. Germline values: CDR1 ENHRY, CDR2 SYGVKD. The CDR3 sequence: CASSPIGGVGEQYF. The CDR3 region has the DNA TGTGCCAGCTCCCCAATAGGAGGAGTGGGCGAGCAGTACTTC.

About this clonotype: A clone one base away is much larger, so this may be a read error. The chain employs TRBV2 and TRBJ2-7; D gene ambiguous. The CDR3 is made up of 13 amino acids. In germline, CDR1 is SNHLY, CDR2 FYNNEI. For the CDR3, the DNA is TGTGCCGGCAGTGTGGCAGGCAGGCCCGAGCAGTACTTC. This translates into CAGSVAGRPEQYF.

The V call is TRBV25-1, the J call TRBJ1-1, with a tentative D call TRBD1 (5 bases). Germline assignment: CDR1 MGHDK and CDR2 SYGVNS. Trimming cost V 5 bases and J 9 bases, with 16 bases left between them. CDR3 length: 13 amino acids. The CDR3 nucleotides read TGTGCCAGCAGTTTGACAGCATTACTACAAGCTTTCTTT. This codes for CASSLTALLQAFF.